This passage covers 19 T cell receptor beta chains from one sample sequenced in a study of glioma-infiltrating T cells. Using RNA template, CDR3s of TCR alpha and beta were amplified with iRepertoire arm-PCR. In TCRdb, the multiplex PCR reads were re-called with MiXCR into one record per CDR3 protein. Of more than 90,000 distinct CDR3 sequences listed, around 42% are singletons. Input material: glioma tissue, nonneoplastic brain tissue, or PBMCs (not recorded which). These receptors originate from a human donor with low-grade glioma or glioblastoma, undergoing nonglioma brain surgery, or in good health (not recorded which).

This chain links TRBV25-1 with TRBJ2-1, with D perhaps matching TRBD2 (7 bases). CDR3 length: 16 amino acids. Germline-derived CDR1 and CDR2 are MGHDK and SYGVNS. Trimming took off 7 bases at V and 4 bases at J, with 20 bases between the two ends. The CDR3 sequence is CASNPQGGGGYNEQFF. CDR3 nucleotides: TGTGCCAGCAACCCGCAGGGAGGGGGAGGATACAATGAGCAGTTCTTC.

The CDR3 is CASSGDSANTEAFF. The CDR3 DNA sequence: TGTGCCAGCAGTGGGGACAGCGCGAACACTGAAGCTTTCTTT. The J gene is TRBJ1-1, the V gene TRBV28; 7 nucleotides line up with TRBD1. Germline lookup yields CDR1 MDHEN and CDR2 SYDVKM. Unmatched junction bases numbered 4, after V lost 5 bases and J lost 1 base. This CDR3 region has 14 residues.

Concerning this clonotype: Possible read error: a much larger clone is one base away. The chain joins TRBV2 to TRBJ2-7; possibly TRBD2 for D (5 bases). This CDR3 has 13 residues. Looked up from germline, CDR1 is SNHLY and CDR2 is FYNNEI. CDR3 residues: CASSERTADEKYF. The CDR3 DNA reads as TGTGCCAGCAGTGAAAGGACTGCTGACGAGAAGTACTTC.

CDR3 nucleotides: TGCGCCAGCAGCCAAGGTGGAGGGGTCATAGATACGCAGTATTTT. This encodes CASSQGGGVIDTQYF. The V gene is TRBV4-3, the J gene TRBJ2-3, with D perhaps TRBD2 (6 bases). This CDR3 has 15 amino acids. V shed 1 base and J shed 5 bases, with 13 bases lying between them. Germline V gives CDR1 LGHNA, CDR2 YSLEER.

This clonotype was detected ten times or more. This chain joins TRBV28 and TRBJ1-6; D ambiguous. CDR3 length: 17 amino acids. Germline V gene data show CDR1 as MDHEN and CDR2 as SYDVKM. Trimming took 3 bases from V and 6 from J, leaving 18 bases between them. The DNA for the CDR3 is TGTGCCAGCAGTTTCGGGCACACACGCAGTCCTAATTCACCCCTCCACTTT. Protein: CASSFGHTRSPNSPLHF.

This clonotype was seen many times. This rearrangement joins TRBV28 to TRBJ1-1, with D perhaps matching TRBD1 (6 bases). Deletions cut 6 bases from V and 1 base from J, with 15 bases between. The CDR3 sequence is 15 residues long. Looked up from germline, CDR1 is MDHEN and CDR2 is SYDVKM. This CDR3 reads CASSTRRGGNTEAFF. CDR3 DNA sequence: TGTGCCAGCAGCACACGCAGGGGTGGGAACACTGAAGCTTTCTTT.

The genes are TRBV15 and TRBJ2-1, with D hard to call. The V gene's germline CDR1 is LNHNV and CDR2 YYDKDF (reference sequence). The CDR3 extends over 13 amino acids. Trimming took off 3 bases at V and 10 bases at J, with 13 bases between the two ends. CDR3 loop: CATSSALPGEQFF. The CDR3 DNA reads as TGTGCCACCAGCAGTGCCCTACCCGGCGAGCAGTTCTTC.

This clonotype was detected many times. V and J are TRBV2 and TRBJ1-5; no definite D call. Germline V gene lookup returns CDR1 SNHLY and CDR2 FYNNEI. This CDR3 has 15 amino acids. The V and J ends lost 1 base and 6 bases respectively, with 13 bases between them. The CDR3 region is CASSEGALSIQPQHF. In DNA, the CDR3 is TGTGCCAGCAGTGAAGGCGCTTTAAGTATTCAGCCCCAGCATTTT. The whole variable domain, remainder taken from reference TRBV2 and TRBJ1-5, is EPEVTQTPSHQVTQMGQEVILRCVPISNHLYFYWYRQILGQKVEFLVSFYNNEISEKSEIFDDQFSVERPDGSNFTLKIRSTKLEDSAMYFCASSEGALSIQPQHFGDGTRLSIL.

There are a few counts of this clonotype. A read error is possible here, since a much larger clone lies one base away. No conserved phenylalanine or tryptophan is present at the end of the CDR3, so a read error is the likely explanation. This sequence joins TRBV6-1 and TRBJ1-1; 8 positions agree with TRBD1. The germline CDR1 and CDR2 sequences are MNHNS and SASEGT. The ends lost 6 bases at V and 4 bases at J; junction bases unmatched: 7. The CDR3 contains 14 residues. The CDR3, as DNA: TGTGCCAGCAGCGTCCTACAGGGGGTCACTGAAGCTTTCCTT. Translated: CASSVLQGVTEAFL.

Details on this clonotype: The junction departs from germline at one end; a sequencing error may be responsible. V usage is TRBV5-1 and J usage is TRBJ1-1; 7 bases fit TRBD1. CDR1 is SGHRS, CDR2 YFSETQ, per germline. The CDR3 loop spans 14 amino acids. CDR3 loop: CASSLTGVSTGAFF. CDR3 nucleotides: TGCGCCAGCAGCCTCACAGGGGTGAGCACTGGAGCTTTCTTT.

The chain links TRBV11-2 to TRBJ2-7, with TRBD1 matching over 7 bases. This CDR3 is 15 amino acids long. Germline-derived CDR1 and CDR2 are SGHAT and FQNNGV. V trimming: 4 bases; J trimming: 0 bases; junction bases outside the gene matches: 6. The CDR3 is CASSSTRDSSYEQYF. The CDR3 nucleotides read TGTGCCAGCAGCTCAACTCGGGACAGCTCCTACGAGCAGTACTTC.

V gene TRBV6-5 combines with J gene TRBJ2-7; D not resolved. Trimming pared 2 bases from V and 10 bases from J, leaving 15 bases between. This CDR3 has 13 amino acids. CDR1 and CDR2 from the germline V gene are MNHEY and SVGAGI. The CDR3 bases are TGTGCCAGCAGTTACCAAAGCTCCTATGATCAGTACTTC. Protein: CASSYQSSYDQYF.

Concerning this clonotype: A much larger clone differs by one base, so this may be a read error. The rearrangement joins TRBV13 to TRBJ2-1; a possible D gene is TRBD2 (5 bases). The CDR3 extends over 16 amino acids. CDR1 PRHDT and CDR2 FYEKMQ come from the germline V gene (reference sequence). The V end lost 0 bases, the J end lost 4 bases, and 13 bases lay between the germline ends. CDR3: CASSLGTNGQYNEQFF. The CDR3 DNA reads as TGTGCCAGCAGCTTAGGGACTAACGGTCAATACAATGAGCAGTTCTTC.

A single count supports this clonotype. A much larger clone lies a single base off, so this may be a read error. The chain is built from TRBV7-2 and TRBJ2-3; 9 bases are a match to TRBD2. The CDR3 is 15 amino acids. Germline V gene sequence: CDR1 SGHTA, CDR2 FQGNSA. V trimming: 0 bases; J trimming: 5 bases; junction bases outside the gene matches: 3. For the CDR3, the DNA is TGTGCCAGCAGCTTAGCAGCGGGGGGCCGAGATACGCAGTATTTT. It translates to CASSLAAGGRDTQYF.

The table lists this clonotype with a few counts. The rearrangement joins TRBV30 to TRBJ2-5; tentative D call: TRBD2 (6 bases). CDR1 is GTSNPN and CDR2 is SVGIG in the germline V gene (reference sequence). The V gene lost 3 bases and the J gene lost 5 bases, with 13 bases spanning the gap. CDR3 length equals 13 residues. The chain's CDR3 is CAWSSGRRETQYF. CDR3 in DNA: TGTGCCTGGAGCAGTGGGAGGCGGGAGACCCAGTACTTC.

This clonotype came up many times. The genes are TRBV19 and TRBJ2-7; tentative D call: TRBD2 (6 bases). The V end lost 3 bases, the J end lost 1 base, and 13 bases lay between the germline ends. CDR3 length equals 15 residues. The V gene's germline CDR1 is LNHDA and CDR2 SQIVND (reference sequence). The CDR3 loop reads CASSIRLAPSYEQYF. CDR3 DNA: TGTGCCAGTAGTATTCGGCTAGCGCCTTCCTACGAGCAGTACTTC. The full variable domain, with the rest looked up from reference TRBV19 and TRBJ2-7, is DGGITQSPKYLFRKEGQNVTLSCEQNLNHDAMYWYRQDPGQGLRLIYYSQIVNDFQKGDIAEGYSVSREKKESFPLTVTSAQKNPTAFYLCASSIRLAPSYEQYFGPGTRLTVT.

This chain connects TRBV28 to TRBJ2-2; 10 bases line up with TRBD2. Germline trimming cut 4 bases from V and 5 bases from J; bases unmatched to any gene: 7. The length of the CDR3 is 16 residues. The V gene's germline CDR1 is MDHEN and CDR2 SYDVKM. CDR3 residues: CASSYPSGGGTGELFF. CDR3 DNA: TGTGCCAGCAGTTACCCTAGCGGGGGAGGAACCGGGGAGCTGTTTTTT.

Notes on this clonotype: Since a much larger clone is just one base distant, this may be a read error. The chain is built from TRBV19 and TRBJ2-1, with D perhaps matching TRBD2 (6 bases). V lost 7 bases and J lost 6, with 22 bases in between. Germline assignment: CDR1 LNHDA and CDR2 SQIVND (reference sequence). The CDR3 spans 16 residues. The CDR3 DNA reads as TGTGCCAGTAACGAATTGGGTAGCGGATCAGGCAATGAGCAGTTCTTC. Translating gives CASNELGSGSGNEQFF. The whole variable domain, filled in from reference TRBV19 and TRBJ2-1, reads DGGITQSPKYLFRKEGQNVTLSCEQNLNHDAMYWYRQDPGQGLRLIYYSQIVNDFQKGDIAEGYSVSREKKESFPLTVTSAQKNPTAFYLCASNELGSGSGNEQFFGPGTRLTVL.

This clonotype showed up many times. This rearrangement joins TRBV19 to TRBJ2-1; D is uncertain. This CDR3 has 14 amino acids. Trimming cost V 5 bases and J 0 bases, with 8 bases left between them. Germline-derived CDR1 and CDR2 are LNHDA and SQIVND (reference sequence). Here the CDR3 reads CASSAGPSYNEQFF. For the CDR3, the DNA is TGTGCCAGTAGTGCCGGGCCCTCCTACAATGAGCAGTTCTTC. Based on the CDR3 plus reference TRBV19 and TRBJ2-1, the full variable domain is DGGITQSPKYLFRKEGQNVTLSCEQNLNHDAMYWYRQDPGQGLRLIYYSQIVNDFQKGDIAEGYSVSREKKESFPLTVTSAQKNPTAFYLCASSAGPSYNEQFFGPGTRLTVL.